These T cell receptor beta chains were read from a single sample in a study of shared clonotypes between healthy human individuals. Assay used: immunoSEQ multiplex PCR; TCRdb lists only in-frame clones, some missing. The sample holds about 600,000 clones, over 95% seen once. Source material: naive CD8+ T cells sorted from blood. These receptors were collected from a woman aged 25 to 39 in good health. CDR3s include the opening cysteine and the closing phenylalanine or tryptophan. Fields, in order: clone size, V gene, J gene, D gene, CDR3 protein, CDR3 DNA. A D gene is named only where the DNA matches it firmly. For some rows the clone size is stated as once, few or many, or as a class when expanded; others skip it.

clone_size: -
v_call: TRBV25-1
j_call: TRBJ1-4
d_call: -
cdr3_aa: CASSESDSSSLEKLFF
cdr3_nt: TGTGCCAGCAGTGAATCGGACAGTTCGTCCCTTGAAAAACTGTTTTTT

clone_size: -
v_call: TRBV13
j_call: TRBJ1-1
d_call: -
cdr3_aa: CASSLGQNTEAFF
cdr3_nt: TGTGCCAGCAGCTTAGGACAGAACACTGAAGCTTTCTTT

clone_size: -
v_call: TRBV28
j_call: TRBJ1-2
d_call: -
cdr3_aa: CASRGFHGQKVYGYTF
cdr3_nt: TGTGCCAGCAGGGGGTTCCACGGACAGAAAGTCTATGGCTACACCTTC

clone_size: -
v_call: TRBV29-1
j_call: TRBJ2-7
d_call: TRBD1
cdr3_aa: CSVRGQGMSYEQYF
cdr3_nt: TGCAGCGTCAGGGGACAGGGAATGTCCTACGAGCAGTACTTC

clone_size: -
v_call: TRBV10-2
j_call: TRBJ2-7
d_call: -
cdr3_aa: CASEGGHYEQYF
cdr3_nt: TGCGCCAGCGAGGGGGGGCACTACGAGCAGTACTTC

clone_size: -
v_call: TRBV27
j_call: TRBJ1-2
d_call: TRBD1
cdr3_aa: CASALGGGYGYGYTF
cdr3_nt: TGTGCCAGCGCCCTCGGAGGGGGCTACGGCTATGGCTACACCTTC

clone_size: -
v_call: TRBV19
j_call: TRBJ2-3
d_call: -
cdr3_aa: CASSIVEWDSAFSLYF
cdr3_nt: TGTGCCAGTAGTATTGTCGAATGGGACTCGGCCTTTAGTCTGTATTTT

clone_size: -
v_call: TRBV7-8
j_call: TRBJ2-2
d_call: -
cdr3_aa: CASSHHDAPANTGELFF
cdr3_nt: TGTGCCAGCAGCCACCACGATGCCCCTGCGAACACCGGGGAGCTGTTTTTT

clone_size: -
v_call: TRBV28
j_call: TRBJ2-2
d_call: TRBD1
cdr3_aa: CASSLGIWTGGPPSNTGELFF
cdr3_nt: TGTGCCAGCAGTTTAGGTATTTGGACAGGGGGCCCCCCGTCGAACACCGGGGAGCTGTTTTTT

clone_size: -
v_call: TRBV29-1
j_call: TRBJ2-3
d_call: -
cdr3_aa: CSVEEPSTDTQYF
cdr3_nt: TGCAGCGTTGAGGAGCCGAGCACAGATACGCAGTATTTT

clone_size: once
v_call: TRBV28
j_call: TRBJ1-5
d_call: -
cdr3_aa: CASSRTSNQPQHF
cdr3_nt: TGTGCCAGCAGTAGGACGAGCAATCAGCCCCAGCATTTT

clone_size: -
v_call: TRBV14
j_call: TRBJ2-1
d_call: TRBD2
cdr3_aa: CASSPRLGEGYNEQFF
cdr3_nt: TGTGCCAGCAGCCCCCGTTTGGGGGAGGGCTACAATGAGCAGTTCTTC

clone_size: -
v_call: TRBV7-6
j_call: TRBJ2-7
d_call: TRBD2
cdr3_aa: CASSLGGLLAGVAEQYF
cdr3_nt: TGTGCCAGCAGCTTAGGTGGGTTACTAGCGGGAGTGGCCGAGCAGTACTTC